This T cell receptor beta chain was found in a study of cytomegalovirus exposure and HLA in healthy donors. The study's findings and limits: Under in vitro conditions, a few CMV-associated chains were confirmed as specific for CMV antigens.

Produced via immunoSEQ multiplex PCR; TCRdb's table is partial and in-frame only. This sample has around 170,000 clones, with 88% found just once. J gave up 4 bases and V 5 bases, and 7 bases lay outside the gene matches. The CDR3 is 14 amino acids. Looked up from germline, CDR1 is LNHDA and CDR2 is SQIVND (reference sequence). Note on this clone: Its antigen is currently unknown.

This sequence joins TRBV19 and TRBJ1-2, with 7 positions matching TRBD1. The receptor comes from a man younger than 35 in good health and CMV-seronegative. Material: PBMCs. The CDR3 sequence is CASSLTTGSYGYTF. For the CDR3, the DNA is TGTGCCAGTAGTCTCACGACAGGGAGCTATGGCTACACCTTC. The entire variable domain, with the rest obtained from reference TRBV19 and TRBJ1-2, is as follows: DGGITQSPKYLFRKEGQNVTLSCEQNLNHDAMYWYRQDPGQGLRLIYYSQIVNDFQKGDIAEGYSVSREKKESFPLTVTSAQKNPTAFYLCASSLTTGSYGYTFGSGTRLTVV.